Below are 27 T cell receptor beta chains sequenced from a single sample in a study of T cells in Graves' hyperthyroidism and ophthalmopathy. Amplification targeted TCR beta CDR3 regions from RNA transcripts. Carried out on the TCR CDR3, a first-round RT-PCR used the HTBI primer set. TCRdb reprocessed the multiplex PCR reads via MiXCR and lists one record per CDR3 protein. The sample contains hundreds of thousands of distinct CDR3 sequences, about 14% of which appear only once. Sequenced material: blood. The receptors here all came from a woman between 45 and 65 years old with Graves' ophthalmopathy.

V and J are TRBV4-2 and TRBJ2-3; D is unclear. The germline V gene encodes CDR1 LGHNA and CDR2 YNFKEQ. The CDR3 runs to 13 residues. V lost 5 bases, J lost 4 bases, and 10 bases lay in between. For the CDR3, the DNA is TGTGCCAGCAGCAGAAACAGCCCAGATACGCAGTATTTT. Translated, it gives CASSRNSPDTQYF.

V usage is TRBV13 and J usage is TRBJ2-1; TRBD2 aligns across 9 bases. CDR1 PRHDT and CDR2 FYEKMQ come from the germline V gene (reference sequence). CDR3 length: 20 residues. The V gene end was trimmed by 3 bases and the J gene end by 5 bases; junction bases not matched to a gene: 20. The CDR3 DNA reads TGTGCCAGCAGCTTGTTTGATAGCGGGGGAGCTATTCGGTCCGACAATGAGCAGTTCTTC. Protein: CASSLFDSGGAIRSDNEQFF.

CDR3 DNA: TGTGCCAGTAGTGAGGGACTAGCGGGAGTAGTCGAGACCCAGTACTTC. This sequence encodes CASSEGLAGVVETQYF. The genes are TRBV19 and TRBJ2-5, with 14 bases identical to TRBD2. The V segment lost 5 bases and the J segment 5 bases; nucleotides outside the gene matches: 7. Germline V gene lookup returns CDR1 LNHDA and CDR2 SQIVND (reference sequence). The CDR3 is 16 residues long.

V and J are TRBV19 and TRBJ2-5; D may match TRBD1 or TRBD2 (5 bases each). Trimming removed 5 bases from V and 5 bases from J, with 21 bases in between. This CDR3 is built from 16 residues. Germline CDR1 reads LNHDA; CDR2 reads SQIVND (reference sequence). CDR3 sequence reads: CASSGAGTYRRETQYF. The CDR3 DNA is TGTGCCAGTAGTGGAGCAGGGACGTATCGCCGGGAGACCCAGTACTTC.

This clonotype was detected many times. The J gene is TRBJ1-1, the V gene TRBV30; D remains ambiguous. V was shortened by 0 bases and J by 1 base, with 6 bases between the two germline ends. The length of the CDR3 is 13 residues. CDR1 is GTSNPN, CDR2 SVGIG, per germline (reference sequence). For the CDR3, the DNA is TGTGCCTGGAGTGTAGTTCAGAACACTGAAGCTTTCTTT. Protein: CAWSVVQNTEAFF.

This clonotype was observed at least ten times. The chain recombines TRBV3-1 with TRBJ2-3; TRBD1 matches at 8 bases. Trimming cost V 3 bases and J 2 bases; bases outside gene matches: 7. Germline-derived CDR1 and CDR2 are LGHDT and YNNKEL (reference sequence). The CDR3 runs 16 residues. CDR3 DNA: TGTGCCAGCAGCCACCTGGGACAGGTCCTCACAGATACGCAGTATTTT. It encodes CASSHLGQVLTDTQYF.

With respect to this clonotype: The junction departs from the called germline gene at one end, perhaps through a read error. This sequence joins TRBV24-1 and TRBJ2-1; D call uncertain. Looked up from germline, CDR1 is KGHDR and CDR2 is SFDVKD. The CDR3 is 11 amino acids. Here the CDR3 reads CATRDFDEQFF. CDR3 DNA: TGTGCCACCAGGGATTTCGATGAGCAGTTCTTC.

This clonotype was recorded at least ten times. The V and J genes are TRBV20-1 and TRBJ1-2; D gene ambiguous. The CDR3 is made up of 14 amino acids. The V end was cut by 3 bases, the J end by 1 base, with 12 bases between. From germline, CDR1 is DFQATT and CDR2 SNEGSKA (reference sequence). CDR3 sequence: CSASERGGNYGYTF. Here the CDR3 DNA reads TGCAGTGCTAGTGAACGAGGCGGTAACTATGGCTACACCTTC.

V usage is TRBV5-1 and J usage is TRBJ1-4; 11 nucleotides align to TRBD1. Germline CDR1 is SGHRS and CDR2 is YFSETQ. This CDR3 has 18 residues. V gave up 3 bases and J gave up 2 bases; unmatched junction bases: 9. The DNA for the CDR3 is TGCGCCAGCAGCTCCTACCGGGACAGGGGGGCGACTAATGAAAAACTGTTTTTT. Its translation: CASSSYRDRGATNEKLFF.

The V call is TRBV12-5, the J call TRBJ1-1, with D perhaps TRBD1 (6 bases). Germline CDR1 LGHNT, CDR2 FRNRAP. V lost 4 bases to trimming and J lost 3 bases, with 9 bases between them. The CDR3 loop spans 13 amino acids. The CDR3 sequence is CASGSTGYTEAFF. The CDR3 DNA follows: TGTGCTAGTGGTTCTACAGGGTACACTGAAGCTTTCTTT.

The rearrangement links TRBV2 to TRBJ1-2; D call uncertain. Germline V gene sequence: CDR1 SNHLY, CDR2 FYNNEI. The CDR3 contains 14 residues. V was shortened by 4 bases and J by 6 bases, with 15 bases between the two germline ends. In DNA form, the CDR3 reads TGTGCCAGCAGTGTTCTCGGGGTTCTTAATGGCTACACCTTC. Translation: CASSVLGVLNGYTF.

This clonotype has only a few counts. A read error may explain this, as a much larger clone is one base away. This chain uses TRBV2 with TRBJ1-6, with D possibly being TRBD1 (5 bases). Trimming cost V 7 bases and J 10 bases, with 20 bases left between them. The CDR3 extends over 15 amino acids. CDR1 and CDR2 from the germline V gene are SNHLY and FYNNEI. In DNA, the CDR3 is TGTGCCAGCAACCCGCATCGGCTATGGGACTCACCCCTCCACTTT. This translates into CASNPHRLWDSPLHF. The variable domain in full, completed from reference TRBV2 and TRBJ1-6, reads EPEVTQTPSHQVTQMGQEVILRCVPISNHLYFYWYRQILGQKVEFLVSFYNNEISEKSEIFDDQFSVERPDGSNFTLKIRSTKLEDSAMYFCASNPHRLWDSPLHFGNGTRLTVT.

This chain links TRBV5-6 with TRBJ2-3; 10 nucleotides match TRBD2. The trim removed 4 bases at V and 0 bases at J, leaving 5 bases unmatched. CDR3 size: 16 residues. Per the germline V gene, CDR1 is SGHDT and CDR2 is YYEEEE. CDR3 region: CASSRGLAASTDTQYF. The CDR3, as DNA: TGTGCCAGCAGCCGCGGACTAGCGGCCAGCACAGATACGCAGTATTTT. Filled out from reference TRBV5-6 and TRBJ2-3, the complete variable domain reads DAGVTQSPTHLIKTRGQQVTLRCSPKSGHDTVSWYQQALGQGPQFIFQYYEEEERQRGNFPDRFSGHQFPNYSSELNVNALLLGDSALYLCASSRGLAASTDTQYFGPGTRLTVL.

Concerning this clonotype itself: One end of the junction fails to match germline, which may point to a read error. The chain carries TRBV5-1 and TRBJ2-6; D is undetermined. The CDR3 totals 16 residues. Germline V lookup: CDR1 SGHRS, CDR2 YFSETQ. The CDR3 loop reads CASSLDLSSEANVLTF. DNA for the CDR3: TGCGCCAGCAGCTTAGACCTGTCCTCTGAGGCCAACGTCCTGACTTTC. The variable domain in full, with the rest retrieved from reference TRBV5-1 and TRBJ2-6, is KAGVTQTPRYLIKTRGQQVTLSCSPISGHRSVSWYQQTPGQGLQFLFEYFSETQRNKGNFPGRFSGRQFSNSRSEMNVSTLELGDSALYLCASSLDLSSEANVLTFGAGSRLTVL.

This clonotype was counted at least ten times. This chain uses TRBV28 with TRBJ1-2, with a tentative D call TRBD1 (5 bases). Germline V lookup: CDR1 MDHEN, CDR2 SYDVKM. Trimming removed 4 bases from V and 5 bases from J, with 11 bases in between. The CDR3 consists of 13 residues. The CDR3 DNA is TGTGCCAGCAGTTCGGAACAGGATTATGGCTACACCTTC. It translates to CASSSEQDYGYTF.

Only a few counts were recorded for this clonotype. The genes are TRBV27 and TRBJ2-6; D gene ambiguous. CDR3 length equals 13 residues. Germline CDR1 reads MNHEY; CDR2 reads SMNVEV (reference sequence). V shed 7 bases and J shed 1 base, with 5 bases lying between them. This CDR3 reads CASIPSGANVLTF. CDR3 DNA: TGTGCCAGCATTCCTTCTGGGGCCAACGTCCTGACTTTC.

This clonotype occurred many times. V usage is TRBV7-2 and J usage is TRBJ2-3, with 7 bases lining up with TRBD2. Germline V CDR1 and CDR2: SGHTA, FQGNSA. The ends lost 2 bases at V and 4 bases at J; junction bases unmatched: 6. The CDR3 contains 15 residues. The CDR3 here is CASSLWRESPDTQYF. The CDR3 nucleotides are TGTGCCAGCAGCTTATGGCGGGAGTCCCCAGATACGCAGTATTTT.

This clonotype was detected only a few times. A clone one base away is much larger, so this may be a read error. Because it lacks the conserved phenylalanine or tryptophan at the end, this CDR3 is likely a read error. This sequence joins TRBV20-1 and TRBJ2-1; 7 bases are a match to TRBD1. Germline V CDR1 and CDR2: DFQATT, SNEGSKA (reference sequence). V was pared by 5 bases and J by 1 base, with 5 bases of the junction left unmatched. This CDR3 comprises 14 residues. The CDR3 nucleotides are TGCAGTGCTCAGACAGGGTTTTCCTACAATGAGCAGTTCTCC. This codes for CSAQTGFSYNEQFS.

The rearrangement joins TRBV7-9 to TRBJ1-5, with TRBD1 matching over 8 bases. V lost 5 bases, J lost 1 base, and 4 bases stayed unmatched. The germline V gene encodes CDR1 SEHNR and CDR2 FQNEAQ (reference sequence). CDR3 size: 15 residues. As DNA, the CDR3 is TGTGCCAGCAGCCAACAGGGGGGAAGCAATCAGCCCCAGCATTTT. Translated, it gives CASSQQGGSNQPQHF.

This clonotype has only a few counts. This chain connects TRBV6-2 or TRBV6-3 to TRBJ2-7, with TRBD2 matching over 12 bases. Germline V gene sequence: CDR1 MNHEY, CDR2 SVGEGT. V lost 6 bases, J lost 3 bases, and 6 bases stayed unmatched. This CDR3 region has 15 residues. The DNA of the CDR3 is TGTGCCAGCAGAGACGGACTAGCGGGAATCTACGAGCAGTACTTC. This sequence encodes CASRDGLAGIYEQYF.

This clonotype has at least ten counts. The chain carries TRBV12-3 or TRBV12-4 and TRBJ2-7; D gene unclear. The CDR3 loop spans 14 amino acids. Trimming took off 6 bases at V and 5 bases at J, with 17 bases between the two ends. The CDR3 DNA reads as TGTGCCAGCAGCTTGGAACTAACGGCGCACGAGCAGTACTTC. Residues: CASSLELTAHEQYF.

In its sample, this clonotype was seen many times. The CDR3: CASSWGGRVNTEAFF. For the CDR3, the DNA is TGTGCCAGCAGTTGGGGGGGACGGGTGAACACTGAAGCTTTCTTT. The chain carries TRBV27 and TRBJ1-1, with D possibly being TRBD1 (5 bases). The CDR3 is 15 residues long. Trimming pared 4 bases from V and 0 bases from J, leaving 12 bases between. Germline loops: CDR1 MNHEY, CDR2 SMNVEV (reference sequence).

The chain is built from TRBV7-9 and TRBJ2-1; maybe TRBD1 (6 bases). Per germline, CDR1 SEHNR and CDR2 FQNEAQ (reference sequence). There are 12 residues in the CDR3. V was cut by 5 bases and J by 13 bases, with 15 bases left in between. The CDR3 reads CASSPPGELQFF. The DNA of the CDR3 is TGTGCCAGCAGCCCCCCAGGGGAGCTTCAGTTCTTC.

Concerning this clonotype: One base away lies a much larger clone, so this may be a sequencing read error. V usage is TRBV20-1 and J usage is TRBJ1-4; 9 nucleotides line up with TRBD1. This CDR3 contains 13 residues. Germline V CDR1 and CDR2: DFQATT, SNEGSKA (reference sequence). The CDR3 sequence: CIAGTGQNEKLFF. The CDR3 nucleotides are TGCATTGCCGGGACAGGGCAGAATGAAAAACTGTTTTTT.

This clonotype was seen at least ten times. The V call is TRBV6-1, the J call TRBJ1-4; D remains ambiguous. Looked up from germline, CDR1 is MNHNS and CDR2 is SASEGT. The CDR3 contains 15 residues. The ends were cut back, 6 bases at V and 2 bases at J, with 13 bases in the middle. CDR3 DNA sequence: TGTGCCAGCAGGGCAACGACCATCACTAATGAAAAACTGTTTTTT. As protein: CASRATTITNEKLFF.

This sequence joins TRBV28 and TRBJ2-5; D gene uncertain. The CDR3 runs 13 residues. The germline V gene encodes CDR1 MDHEN and CDR2 SYDVKM. Trimming took 6 bases from V and 0 from J, leaving 8 bases between them. CDR3 nucleotide sequence: TGTGCCAGCAGCGGCACGCACCAAGAGACCCAGTACTTC. Its protein product is CASSGTHQETQYF.

This clonotype was recorded many times. The chain recombines TRBV30 with TRBJ1-2; no clear D. Germline values: CDR1 GTSNPN, CDR2 SVGIG (reference sequence). The V end was cut by 0 bases, the J end by 1 base, with 9 bases between. The CDR3 sequence is 14 residues long. CDR3 in DNA: TGTGCCTGGAGTGTATCCGGGTATAACTATGGCTACACCTTC. It translates to CAWSVSGYNYGYTF. Filled out from reference TRBV30 and TRBJ1-2, the complete variable domain reads SQTIHQWPATLVQPVGSPLSLECTVEGTSNPNLYWYRQAAGRGLQLLFYSVGIGQISSEVPQNLSASRPQDRQFILSSKKLLLSDSGFYLCAWSVSGYNYGYTFGSGTRLTVV.